This T cell receptor beta chain was captured in a study of blood T cell repertoires in COVID-19. Clones were sequenced by immunoSEQ multiplex PCR, and TCRdb holds only the in-frame ones, with some missing. This sample yields more than 150,000 clones, of which 70% to 90% are seen a single time; roughly 20% belongs to the top ten. The TCR originated in a man aged 65 to 85 with active or convalescent COVID-19. Material for sequencing was peripheral blood.

The DNA of the CDR3 is TGTGCCACCGAGGGACAGGGGGAGCCCTACGAGCAGTACTTC. Translated: CATEGQGEPYEQYF. The genes are TRBV19 and TRBJ2-7, with 11 nucleotides matching TRBD1. The V gene end was trimmed by 10 bases and the J gene end by 2 bases; junction bases not matched to a gene: 7. CDR3 size: 14 residues. Germline CDR1 LNHDA, CDR2 SQIVND (reference sequence).